The following is a T cell receptor beta chain sequence with its context. Its target is unknown. V gave up 6 bases and J gave up 7 bases, with 16 bases separating them. The germline CDR1 and CDR2 sequences are MNHEY and SMNVEV (reference sequence). The CDR3 is 14 residues long. Via MiXCR, TCRdb re-called the 5' RACE reads, giving one row per CDR3 protein. The profile shows about 340,000 distinct CDR3 sequences, roughly 20% of them singletons. These data belong to a study of T-cell memory formation after mild COVID-19. Overall study: Largely, the TCR clusters proved donor specific.

Broader study findings: Clones contracting across day 15 to 85 had a balanced CD4/CD8 profile; later expanding clones leaned CD4+.

This sequence was found in a man aged 18 to 30 who had mild COVID-19 (a few samples of this study predate the infection). Cell type and time point are not known. Sequenced sample: PBMCs or a T cell subset sorted from them (not recorded which). The chain combines TRBV27 with TRBJ1-5; D possibly corresponds to TRBD1 (5 bases). The CDR3 DNA reads TGTGCCAGCAGCCACGGACAAATGGGCCAGCCCCAGCATTTT. This gives the protein CASSHGQMGQPQHF.